A selection of T cell receptor beta chains follows, all from one sample in a study of blood T cell repertoires in COVID-19. Clones were sequenced by immunoSEQ multiplex PCR, and TCRdb holds only the in-frame ones, with some missing. Of approximately 80,000 clones detected, around 81% appear once; the ten largest clones hold about 15%. The sequencing input was peripheral blood. The receptors originated from a human donor in a cohort sampled during active COVID-19. Each CDR3 is given with its conserved first and last residue. The D gene is left open where the match is weak. Some rows mark clone size as missing; the rest say once, few, many or name a class of expanded clone.

clone_size cdr3_length j_call d_call v_call cdr3_aa cdr3_nt
once 15 TRBJ2-3 TRBD2 TRBV9 CASSAGLGGVDTQYF TGTGCCAGCAGCGCGGGACTAGGGGGGGTAGATACGCAGTATTTT
. 15 TRBJ2-5 TRBD2 TRBV7-2 CASSFQAGVGETQYF TGTGCCAGCAGCTTTCAAGCGGGAGTAGGAGAGACCCAGTACTTC
once 15 TRBJ2-3 . TRBV5-1 CASSRSPGYTDTQYF TGCGCCAGCAGCCGATCCCCGGGGTACACAGATACGCAGTATTTT
few 17 TRBJ2-3 TRBD2 TRBV9 CASSGNSGGPKSNTQYF TGTGCCAGCAGCGGCAATAGCGGGGGGCCAAAGTCGAATACGCAGTATTTT
few 13 TRBJ1-1 . TRBV7-7 CASSHDRGAEAFF TGTGCTAGCAGCCATGACCGGGGAGCTGAAGCTTTCTTT
. 14 TRBJ2-1 TRBD1 TRBV29-1 CSVDSGTGYNEQFF TGCAGCGTTGATTCCGGGACAGGTTACAATGAGCAGTTCTTC
. 13 TRBJ2-2 . TRBV14 CASSLYRNGELFF TGTGCCAGCAGCCTGTACAGAAACGGGGAGCTGTTTTTT
once 17 TRBJ2-1 TRBD2 TRBV9 CASSATPGTSGLNEQFF TGTGCCAGCAGCGCCACACCCGGGACTAGCGGGCTGAATGAGCAGTTCTTC
few 12 TRBJ1-2 . TRBV6-6 CASSPTGLGYTF TGTGCCAGCAGTCCTACAGGGTTGGGCTACACCTTC
. 16 TRBJ1-4 . TRBV30 CAWSRGPDSGGEKLFF TGTGCCTGGAGTAGGGGACCGGACTCTGGGGGGGAAAAACTGTTTTTT
. 17 TRBJ1-4 . TRBV3-1/TRBV3-2 CASSQGRSPSFNEKLFF TGTGCCAGCAGCCAAGGAAGGAGCCCCTCATTTAATGAAAAACTGTTTTTT
. 17 TRBJ2-5 TRBD1 TRBV24-1 CATSDPRQGRPQETQYF TGTGCCACCAGTGACCCTAGACAGGGGCGGCCCCAAGAGACCCAGTACTTC
. 15 TRBJ1-1 . TRBV2 CASSEVVRGYTEAFF TGTGCCAGCAGTGAGGTGGTAAGGGGGTACACTGAAGCTTTCTTT